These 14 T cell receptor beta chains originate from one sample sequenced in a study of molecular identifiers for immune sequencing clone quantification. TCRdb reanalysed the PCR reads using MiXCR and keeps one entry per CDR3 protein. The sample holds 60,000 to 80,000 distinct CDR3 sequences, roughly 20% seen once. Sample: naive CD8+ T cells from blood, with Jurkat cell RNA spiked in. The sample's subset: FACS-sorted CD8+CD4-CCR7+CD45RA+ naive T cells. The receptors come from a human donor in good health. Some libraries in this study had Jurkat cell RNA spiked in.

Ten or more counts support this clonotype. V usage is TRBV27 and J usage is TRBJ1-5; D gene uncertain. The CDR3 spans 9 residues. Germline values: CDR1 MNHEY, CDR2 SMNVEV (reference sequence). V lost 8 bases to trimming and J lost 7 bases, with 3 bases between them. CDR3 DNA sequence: TGTGCCAGCGGACAGCCCCAGCATTTT. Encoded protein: CASGQPQHF.

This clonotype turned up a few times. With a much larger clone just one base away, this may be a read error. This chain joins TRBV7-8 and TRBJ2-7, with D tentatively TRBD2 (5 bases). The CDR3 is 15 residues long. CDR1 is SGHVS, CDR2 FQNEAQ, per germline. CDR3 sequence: CASSLRGGWSYERYF. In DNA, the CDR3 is TGTGCCAGCAGCCTGCGCGGAGGATGGTCCTACGAGCGGTACTTC.

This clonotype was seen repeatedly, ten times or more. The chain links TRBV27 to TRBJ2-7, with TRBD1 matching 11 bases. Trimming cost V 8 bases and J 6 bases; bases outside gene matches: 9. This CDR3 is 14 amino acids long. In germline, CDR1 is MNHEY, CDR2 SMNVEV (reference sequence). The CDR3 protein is CASGAGTGGSEQYF. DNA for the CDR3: TGTGCCAGCGGTGCCGGGACAGGGGGTTCCGAGCAGTACTTC.

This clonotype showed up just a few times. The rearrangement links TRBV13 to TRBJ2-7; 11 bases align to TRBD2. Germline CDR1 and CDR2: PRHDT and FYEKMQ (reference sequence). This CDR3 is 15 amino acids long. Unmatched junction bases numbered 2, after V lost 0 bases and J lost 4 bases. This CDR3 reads CASSLGGTSGYEQYF. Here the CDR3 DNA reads TGTGCCAGCAGCTTAGGTGGGACTAGCGGTTACGAGCAGTACTTC.

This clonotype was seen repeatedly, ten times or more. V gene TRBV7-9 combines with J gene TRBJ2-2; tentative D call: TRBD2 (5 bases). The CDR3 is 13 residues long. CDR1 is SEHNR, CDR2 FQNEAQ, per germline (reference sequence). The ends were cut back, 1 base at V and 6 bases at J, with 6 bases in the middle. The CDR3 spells CASSLGESGELFF. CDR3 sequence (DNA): TGTGCCAGCAGCTTAGGGGAGTCCGGGGAGCTGTTTTTT. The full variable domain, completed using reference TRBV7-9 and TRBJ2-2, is DTGVSQNPRHKITKRGQNVTFRCDPISEHNRLYWYRQTLGQGPEFLTYFQNEAQLEKSRLLSDRFSAERPKGSFSTLEIQRTEQGDSAMYLCASSLGESGELFFGEGSRLTVL.

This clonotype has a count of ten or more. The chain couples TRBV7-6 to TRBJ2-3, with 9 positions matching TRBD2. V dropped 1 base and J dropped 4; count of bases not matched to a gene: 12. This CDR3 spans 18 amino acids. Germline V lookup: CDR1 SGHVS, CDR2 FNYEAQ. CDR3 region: CASSLVVAGGAAADTQYF. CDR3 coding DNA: TGTGCCAGCAGCTTAGTTGTGGCGGGGGGGGCTGCCGCAGATACGCAGTATTTT.

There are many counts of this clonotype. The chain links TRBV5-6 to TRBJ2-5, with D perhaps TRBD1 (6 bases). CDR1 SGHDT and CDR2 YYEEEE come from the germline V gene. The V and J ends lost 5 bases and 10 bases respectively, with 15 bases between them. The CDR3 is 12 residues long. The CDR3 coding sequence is TGTGCCAGCAGTTGGGGGCACGAGGGCCAGTACTTC. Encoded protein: CASSWGHEGQYF.

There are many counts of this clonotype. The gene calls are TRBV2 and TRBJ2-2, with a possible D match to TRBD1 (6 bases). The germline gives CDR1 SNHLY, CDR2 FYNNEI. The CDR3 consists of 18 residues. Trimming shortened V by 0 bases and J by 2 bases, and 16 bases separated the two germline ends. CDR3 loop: CASSEAIIGQPNTGELFF. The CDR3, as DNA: TGTGCCAGCAGTGAAGCGATAATTGGACAGCCAAACACCGGGGAGCTGTTTTTT.

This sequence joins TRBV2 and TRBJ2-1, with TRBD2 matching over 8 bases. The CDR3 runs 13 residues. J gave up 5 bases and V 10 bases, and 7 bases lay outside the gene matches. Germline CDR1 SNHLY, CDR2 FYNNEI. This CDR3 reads CATEREIHNEQFF. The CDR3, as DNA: TGTGCCACGGAGCGGGAGATCCACAATGAGCAGTTCTTC.

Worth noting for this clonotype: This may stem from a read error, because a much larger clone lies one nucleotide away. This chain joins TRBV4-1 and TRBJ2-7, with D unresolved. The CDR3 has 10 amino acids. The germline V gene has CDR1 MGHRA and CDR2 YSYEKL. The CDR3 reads CASSHYELYF. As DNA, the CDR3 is TGCGCCAGCAGTCACTACGAGCTGTACTTC.

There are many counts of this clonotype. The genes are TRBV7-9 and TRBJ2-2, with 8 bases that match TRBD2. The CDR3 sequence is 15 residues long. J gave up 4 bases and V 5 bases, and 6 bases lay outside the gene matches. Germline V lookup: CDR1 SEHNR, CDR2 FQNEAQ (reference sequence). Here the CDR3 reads CASSAPGLGTGELFF. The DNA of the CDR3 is TGTGCCAGCAGCGCCCCGGGACTAGGCACCGGGGAGCTGTTTTTT.

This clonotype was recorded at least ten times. In DNA form, the CDR3 reads TGTGCCAGCAGCTTACGGGACACCTATGGCTACACCTTC. Residues: CASSLRDTYGYTF. V and J are TRBV11-3 and TRBJ1-2; tentative D call: TRBD1 (6 bases). CDR1 and CDR2 (germline): SGHNT, YENEEA. Trimming took 2 bases from V and 4 from J, leaving 8 bases between them. The CDR3 loop spans 13 amino acids.

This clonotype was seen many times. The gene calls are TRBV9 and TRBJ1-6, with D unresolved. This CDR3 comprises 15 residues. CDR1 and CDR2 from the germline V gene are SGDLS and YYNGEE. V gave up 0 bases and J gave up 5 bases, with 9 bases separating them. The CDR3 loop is CASSVEGQHNSPLHF. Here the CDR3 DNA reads TGTGCCAGCAGCGTAGAGGGCCAGCATAATTCACCCCTCCACTTT.

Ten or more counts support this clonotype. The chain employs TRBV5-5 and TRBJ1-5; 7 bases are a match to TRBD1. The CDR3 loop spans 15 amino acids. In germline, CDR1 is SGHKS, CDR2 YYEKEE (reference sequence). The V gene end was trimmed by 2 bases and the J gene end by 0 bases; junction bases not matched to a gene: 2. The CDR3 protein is CASSFNRGSNQPQHF. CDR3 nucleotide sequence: TGTGCCAGCAGCTTTAACAGGGGTAGCAATCAGCCCCAGCATTTT. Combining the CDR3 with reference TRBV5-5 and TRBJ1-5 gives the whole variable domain DAGVTQSPTHLIKTRGQQVTLRCSPISGHKSVSWYQQVLGQGPQFIFQYYEKEERGRGNFPDRFSARQFPNYSSELNVNALLLGDSALYLCASSFNRGSNQPQHFGDGTRLSIL.